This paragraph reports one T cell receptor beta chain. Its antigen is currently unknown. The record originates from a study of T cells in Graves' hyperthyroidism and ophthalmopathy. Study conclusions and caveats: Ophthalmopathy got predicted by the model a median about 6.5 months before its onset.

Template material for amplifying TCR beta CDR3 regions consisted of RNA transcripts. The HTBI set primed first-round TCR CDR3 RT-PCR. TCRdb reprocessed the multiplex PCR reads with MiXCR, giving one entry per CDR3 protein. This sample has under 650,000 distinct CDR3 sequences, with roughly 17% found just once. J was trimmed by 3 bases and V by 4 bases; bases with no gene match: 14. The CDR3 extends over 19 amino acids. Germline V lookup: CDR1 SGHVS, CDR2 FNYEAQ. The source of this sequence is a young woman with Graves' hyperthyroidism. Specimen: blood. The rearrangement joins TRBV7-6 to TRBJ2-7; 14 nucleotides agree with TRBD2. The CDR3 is CASSSGLGLAGDNSYEQYF. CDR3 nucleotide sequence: TGTGCCAGCAGCTCGGGACTGGGACTAGCGGGGGACAACAGCTACGAGCAGTACTTC. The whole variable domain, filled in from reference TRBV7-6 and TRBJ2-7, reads GAGVSQSPRYKVTKRGQDVALRCDPISGHVSLYWYRQALGQGPEFLTYFNYEAQQDKSGLPNDRFSAERPEGSISTLTIQRTEQRDSAMYRCASSSGLGLAGDNSYEQYFGPGTRLTVT.